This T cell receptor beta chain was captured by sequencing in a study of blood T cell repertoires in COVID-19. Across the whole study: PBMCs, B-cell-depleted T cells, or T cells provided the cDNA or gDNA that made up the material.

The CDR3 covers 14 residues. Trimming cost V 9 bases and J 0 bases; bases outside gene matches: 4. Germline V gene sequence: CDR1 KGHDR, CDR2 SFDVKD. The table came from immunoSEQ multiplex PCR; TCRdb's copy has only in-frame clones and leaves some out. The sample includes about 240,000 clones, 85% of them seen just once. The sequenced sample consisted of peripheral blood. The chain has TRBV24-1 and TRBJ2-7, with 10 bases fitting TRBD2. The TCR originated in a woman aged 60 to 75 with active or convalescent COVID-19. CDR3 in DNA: TGTGCCACCGAGGCTAGCGGGAGCTCCTACGAGCAGTACTTC. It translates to CATEASGSSYEQYF.